This T cell receptor (beta chain) was recorded in a study of early T cells in non-severe SARS-CoV-2 infection. Study in general: From unsorted whole blood, bulk RNA was sequenced, and the chains remained unpaired.

This clonotype showed up just a few times. TCRdb passed the 5' RACE reads through MiXCR, listing each CDR3 protein once. The data show about 52,000 distinct CDR3 sequences, 7% to 9% seen once. The CDR3 totals 14 residues. V was cut by 3 bases and J by 0 bases, with 6 bases left in between. CDR1 MGHRA and CDR2 YSYEKL come from the germline V gene. The clonotype was recovered from an adult who was a healthcare worker with PCR-confirmed SARS-CoV-2 infection or an uninfected control (not recorded which). Sequencing input: whole blood. This rearrangement joins TRBV4-1 to TRBJ1-3, with D uncertain. The CDR3 region is CASSHSFSGNTIYF. In nucleotides, the CDR3 is TGCGCCAGCAGCCACAGTTTCTCTGGAAACACCATATATTTT.